The clone carrying this T cell receptor beta chain appeared many times. Its specificity is not known. Amplified TCR beta CDR3 regions came from RNA transcripts. TCR CDR3 underwent first-round RT-PCR with the HTBI primer set. One entry per CDR3 protein, called by TCRdb with MiXCR from the multiplex PCR reads. The sample lists under 350,000 distinct CDR3 sequences; roughly an eighth were seen once. This sample stems from a study of T cells in Graves' hyperthyroidism and ophthalmopathy. Study-wide background: Specimen type is peripheral blood, collected at initial diagnosis prior to any treatment.

Study-wide findings and caveats: Blood also showed most of the thyroid clonotypes that were expanded above 0.001.

Germline-derived CDR1 and CDR2 are SNHLY and FYNNEI. The CDR3 loop spans 12 amino acids. V lost 7 bases and J lost 5, with 10 bases in between. The J gene is TRBJ2-3, the V gene TRBV2; no clear D. What was sequenced was blood. The sequence came from a woman in her thirties or forties with Graves' hyperthyroidism. The CDR3 sequence is CASTSTLDTQYF. The CDR3 bases are TGTGCCAGCACGTCTACCCTAGATACGCAGTATTTT.